This entry lists 20 T cell receptor beta chains sequenced from one sample in a study of CXCR3-negative and CXCR3-positive naive CD8 T cells. The method, 5' RACE with UMI labels, was used to prepare the TRB cDNA libraries. TCRdb re-analyzed the 5' RACE reads; it lists each CDR3 protein once, without DNA. Its table lists around 140,000 distinct CDR3 sequences. The sequenced sample was naive CXCR3- CD8+ T cells from blood. Subset specified: CD45RO-CCR7+CD27+CD95- naive CD8+ T cells lacking CXCR3 (TNR3-). The receptor source for this set is a human donor in good health. Some clones in this sample may be carry-over from other donors' samples.

The chain couples TRBV29-1 to TRBJ1-3; no DNA is available, so the TRBD1 call from TCRdb remains unchecked. The V gene's germline CDR1 is SQVTM and CDR2 ANQGSEA. This CDR3 contains 13 residues. The CDR3 loop reads CSGRVVSGNTIYF. Full variable domain (remainder filled in from reference TRBV29-1 and TRBJ1-3): SAVISQKPSRDICQRGTSLTIQCQVDSQVTMMFWYRQQPGQSLTLIATANQGSEATYESGFVIDKFPISRPNLTFSTLTVSNMSPEDSSIYLCSGRVVSGNTIYFGEGSWLTVV.

V gene TRBV4-2 combines with J gene TRBJ2-7; TCRdb outputs TRBD1, but without DNA this stays unchecked. The CDR3 is 16 residues long. The germline V gene has CDR1 LGHNA and CDR2 YNFKEQ. CDR3 sequence reads: CASSQDIGQGLLEQYF.

This chain connects TRBV29-1 to TRBJ2-1; TCRdb returns TRBD2, unconfirmable since there is no DNA. In germline, CDR1 is SQVTM, CDR2 ANQGSEA. This CDR3 contains 15 residues. CDR3 residues: CSVAPGLVIFDEQFF.

The rearrangement joins TRBV28 to TRBJ2-3; TCRdb gives TRBD2 as the D gene, but with no DNA this cannot be confirmed. Germline V lookup: CDR1 MDHEN, CDR2 SYDVKM. The CDR3 consists of 14 residues. The CDR3 sequence: CASSLAGGEDTQYF. Combining the CDR3 with reference TRBV28 and TRBJ2-3 gives the whole variable domain DVKVTQSSRYLVKRTGEKVFLECVQDMDHENMFWYRQDPGLGLRLIYFSYDVKMKEKGDIPEGYSVSREKKERFSLILESASTNQTSMYLCASSLAGGEDTQYFGPGTRLTVL.

The chain links TRBV4-3 to TRBJ2-7; checking the TCRdb D call of TRBD1 is not possible without DNA. The CDR3 runs 14 residues. Germline V CDR1 and CDR2: LGHNA, YSLEER. This chain's CDR3 is CASSQDRGGVEQYF.

The chain carries TRBV7-3 and TRBJ2-1. Germline CDR1 and CDR2: SGHTA and FQGTGA. The CDR3 extends over 11 amino acids. The CDR3 region is CASSLGVEQFF.

The V call is TRBV3-1, the J call TRBJ2-7; the TRBD2 assignment by TCRdb is unverifiable without DNA. CDR1 is LGHDT and CDR2 is YNNKEL in the germline V gene (reference sequence). The CDR3 is 17 amino acids. The CDR3 spells CASSSLAGDRGGYEQYF.

The chain uses TRBV20-1 and TRBJ2-5; TCRdb lists TRBD2, though no DNA is available to test this call. This CDR3 contains 17 residues. Germline values: CDR1 DFQATT, CDR2 SNEGSKA (reference sequence). The CDR3 protein is CSARGEEPGLARGTQYF.

The V call is TRBV7-9, the J call TRBJ2-1; TCRdb calls TRBD2, which cannot be checked without DNA. The CDR3 covers 15 residues. In germline, CDR1 is SEHNR, CDR2 FQNEAQ (reference sequence). The CDR3 sequence is CASSLVASGANEQFF.

The genes are TRBV7-6 and TRBJ2-1; TCRdb lists TRBD1, though no DNA is available to test this call. Germline values: CDR1 SGHVS, CDR2 FNYEAQ. CDR3 length: 17 residues. CDR3: CASSSRVGEIPYNEQFF.

The rearrangement joins TRBV6-5 to TRBJ2-3; TCRdb returns TRBD1, unconfirmable since there is no DNA. Germline loops: CDR1 MNHEY, CDR2 SVGAGI. The CDR3 loop spans 17 amino acids. CDR3 sequence: CASSYTGTGASTDTQYF.

The genes are TRBV28 and TRBJ1-1. CDR3 length equals 14 residues. From germline, CDR1 is MDHEN and CDR2 SYDVKM. The CDR3 spells CASSSSVGNGEAFF.

The chain couples TRBV2 to TRBJ2-1; with no DNA, the TCRdb D assignment of TRBD2 cannot be verified. CDR1 is SNHLY, CDR2 FYNNEI, per germline. The length of the CDR3 is 16 residues. The CDR3 is CASSEARSGSADEQFF.

The chain is built from TRBV5-1 and TRBJ1-2. This CDR3 region has 13 residues. Germline-derived CDR1 and CDR2 are SGHRS and YFSETQ. Here the CDR3 reads CASSLATADGYTF.

The CDR3 is CASSLWASPYNEQFF. The chain has TRBV7-3 and TRBJ2-1. Germline V gene sequence: CDR1 SGHTA, CDR2 FQGTGA. This CDR3 contains 15 residues.

The chain recombines TRBV13 with TRBJ2-7; TCRdb outputs TRBD1, but without DNA this stays unchecked. Germline CDR1 reads PRHDT; CDR2 reads FYEKMQ (reference sequence). This CDR3 contains 15 residues. The CDR3 sequence is CASSSSGTGGWEQYF.

The chain carries TRBV28 and TRBJ2-3; without DNA, the TCRdb call of TRBD1 cannot be checked. Germline V gives CDR1 MDHEN, CDR2 SYDVKM. This CDR3 comprises 13 residues. This CDR3 is CASSFRPGDTQYF.

This rearrangement joins TRBV11-2 to TRBJ2-5; TCRdb's D call, TRBD1, is unchecked because there is no DNA. The CDR3 runs 16 residues. Germline-derived CDR1 and CDR2 are SGHAT and FQNNGV. CDR3 amino acids: CASRALGGRSWETQYF.

The chain employs TRBV6-5 and TRBJ2-1. CDR3 length: 13 residues. Germline CDR1 and CDR2: MNHEY and SVGAGI. CDR3 sequence: CASSSEPYNEQFF.

The chain links TRBV13 to TRBJ1-1; TCRdb's D call, TRBD1, is unchecked because there is no DNA. Germline loops: CDR1 PRHDT, CDR2 FYEKMQ (reference sequence). The CDR3 consists of 13 residues. The chain's CDR3 is CASSTPGGLEAFF.